This TCR beta chain was retrieved from a study of CD8 T cells in Susac syndrome. CDR3 length equals 13 residues. V was pared by 3 bases and J by 14 bases, with 17 bases between. Germline V gives CDR1 SGDLS, CDR2 YYNGEE. A quantity of about 0.5 to 1 ug RNA underwent reverse transcription using random hexamers. TCRdb used MiXCR to reprocess the immunoSEQ multiplex PCR reads, holding one entry per CDR3 protein. This sample has hundreds of thousands of distinct CDR3 sequences; approximately 81% occur once, and the top ten carry around 0.11%. The chain carries TRBV9 and TRBJ1-4; D may be TRBD1 (5 bases). This clonotype originated in a human donor with multiple sclerosis. Sequencing input: CD8+ T cells from PBMCs. Written as DNA, the CDR3 is TGTGCCAGCAGCGCCCGCGGGGCCGGCGGGCTGTTTTTT. Its translation is CASSARGAGGLFF.